This T cell receptor (beta chain) was profiled in a study of blood T cells in healthy people across ages. Study observations and caveats: Donors of long life had a larger count of naive CD4+ cells and greater diversity than aged donors.

V was clipped by 5 bases and J by 6 bases, with 26 bases between them. CDR1 and CDR2 from the germline V gene are LNHNV and YYDKDF (reference sequence). CDR3 length equals 18 residues. A second roughly 6 to 12 cycle PCR used barcoded and J-beta primers. Tagging of each cDNA molecule was performed by a template-switch adaptor with 12 random nucleotides. Sequencing yielded, for each sample, at least 2.5 million paired-end reads carrying CDR3. TCRdb used MiXCR to reprocess the 5' RACE reads, holding one entry per CDR3 protein. Of 1,100,000 or so distinct CDR3 sequences listed, less than 50% are singletons. As concerns this clonotype: As yet, its antigen is unknown.

Each sample yielded at least 6 micrograms of PBMC total RNA. Material for sequencing was blood. This clonotype originated in a woman aged 55-70 years in good health. This chain connects TRBV15 to TRBJ1-5, with D possibly TRBD1 on 6 matching bases. The CDR3 is CATSGFSAGGLPSQPQHF. The CDR3 DNA follows: TGTGCCACCAGCGGTTTTTCCGCCGGGGGGCTCCCGAGTCAGCCCCAGCATTTT.